A selection of T cell receptor beta chains follows, all from one sample in a study of cytomegalovirus exposure and HLA in healthy donors. TCRdb's table, derived via immunoSEQ multiplex PCR, lists solely in-frame clones and lacks some. The sample shows around 160,000 clones, 80% of them seen only once. Sequenced input: PBMCs. These receptors all stem from a man between 18 and 35 years old in good health and CMV-seropositive. CDR3s include the opening cysteine and the closing phenylalanine or tryptophan. The D gene is left open where the match is weak. Clone size is shown for a subset of rows, as once, few, many or a class of expanded clone.

TRBV4-3	TRBD1	TRBJ2-2	.	TGCGCCAGCAGCCCAGGGACAGGCCACGGGGAGCTGTTTTTT	CASSPGTGHGELFF
TRBV11-2	.	TRBJ1-1	.	TGTGCCAGCAGCGGCCGGGAGATGAACACTGAAGCTTTCTTT	CASSGREMNTEAFF
TRBV14	TRBD1	TRBJ1-4	.	TGTGCCAGCAGCCAAGGTCCGGGACAGGCTAATGAAAAACTGTTTTTT	CASSQGPGQANEKLFF
TRBV12-5	.	TRBJ1-2	once	TGTGCTAGTGGTTTTGGTACTTATGGCTACACCTTC	CASGFGTYGYTF
TRBV18	.	TRBJ1-1	.	TGTGCCAGCTCACCGTCCGGTGGCACTGAAGCTTTCTTT	CASSPSGGTEAFF
TRBV19	.	TRBJ1-2	.	TGTGCCAGTAGTCAGTCTAACTATGGCTACACCTTC	CASSQSNYGYTF
TRBV28	.	TRBJ1-1	.	TGTGCCAGCATAGAATCGGGGGGCTTCGGGACTGAAGCTTTCTTT	CASIESGGFGTEAFF
TRBV7-8	.	TRBJ2-2	.	TGTGCCAGCAGCTCGCCGGGACTCCAGCCCGTCGGGGAGCTGTTTTTT	CASSSPGLQPVGELFF
TRBV10-3	.	TRBJ1-2	once	TGTGCCATCAGTGCTGCTTCCAGTGCTAACTATGGCTACACCTTC	CAISAASSANYGYTF
TRBV14	.	TRBJ1-2	.	TGTGCCAGCAGCCGGGCAGGGGTGCATGGCTACACCTTC	CASSRAGVHGYTF
TRBV2	TRBD2	TRBJ2-7	once	TGTGCCAGCAGTCAATCCCGAATGAGGCCTCCTCCGGGGGGATACGAGCAGTACTTC	CASSQSRMRPPPGGYEQYF
TRBV28	TRBD2	TRBJ2-7	.	TGTGCCAGCAGTCCCCTAGGCGGGAGCTACGAGCAGTACTTC	CASSPLGGSYEQYF
TRBV5-5	.	TRBJ2-7	.	TGTGCCAGCAGCTTGGAGGGTTTTGGGGGGTCCTGGGGGCAGTACTTC	CASSLEGFGGSWGQYF
TRBV25-1	.	TRBJ1-4	.	TGTGCCAGCAGCGCTACAGGGCAATTCTGGACTAATGAAAAACTGTTTTTT	CASSATGQFWTNEKLFF
TRBV6-1	TRBD2	TRBJ2-1	.	TGTGCCTCGCCCATCCTAGCGGGAGTAGGTGAGCAGTTCTTC	CASPILAGVGEQFF
TRBV7-2	TRBD2	TRBJ2-7	.	TGTGCCAGCAGCCCCTATAGCGGGAGGAGGTTGCCCTACGAGCAGTACTTC	CASSPYSGRRLPYEQYF
TRBV13	TRBD2	TRBJ2-6	once	TGTGCCAGCAGCTTAGGGCCGGCTGCAAATAGCGGGAGTGGTGGGGCCAACGTCCTGACTTTC	CASSLGPAANSGSGGANVLTF
TRBV29-1	TRBD1	TRBJ1-1	.	TGCAGCGGAACGGGGACAGGGAATGCTTTCTTT	CSGTGTGNAFF
TRBV27	.	TRBJ1-1	.	TGTGCCAGCAGTGTATGGGCACGCACTGAAGCTTTCTTT	CASSVWARTEAFF
TRBV4-1	.	TRBJ1-5	.	TGCGCCAGCAGCCAAGATGGGAGGGACGGGCAGCCCCAGCATTTT	CASSQDGRDGQPQHF
TRBV9	.	TRBJ2-2	.	TGTGCCAGCAGCGTAGCCGGCGGGGAGCTGTTTTTT	CASSVAGGELFF
TRBV28	TRBD1	TRBJ1-1	.	TGTGCCAGCAGAGCAGGGGGCCGCACTGAAGCTTTCTTT	CASRAGGRTEAFF
TRBV7-8	TRBD2	TRBJ2-7	.	TGTGCCAGCAGCCCCATCGGGGGGGGAGGCTACGAGCAGTACTTC	CASSPIGGGGYEQYF
TRBV7-8	TRBD1	TRBJ2-7	.	TGTGCCAGCAGCTTAGACAGGGGGTGGGCCTACGAGCAGTACTTC	CASSLDRGWAYEQYF
TRBV19	.	TRBJ1-5	.	TGTGCCAGTAGTATACAGGGAAGCAATCAGCCCCAGCATTTT	CASSIQGSNQPQHF
TRBV7-9	TRBD1	TRBJ2-5	.	TGTGCCAGCAGCCCCCGGGACAGGGTCCCTCCGTACCAAGAGACCCAGTACTTC	CASSPRDRVPPYQETQYF
TRBV4-1	TRBD1	TRBJ1-4	.	TGCGCCAGCAGCCCCTACCGACAGGGAACGAGTGAAAAACTGTTTTTT	CASSPYRQGTSEKLFF
TRBV6-5	TRBD2	TRBJ2-7	.	TGTGCCAGCAGTCCGGGACTAGCGGGAGAGTACGAGCAGTACTTC	CASSPGLAGEYEQYF
TRBV29-1	.	TRBJ1-4	.	TGCAGCGTCAAACGGGGAAGTGATGAAAAACTGTTTTTT	CSVKRGSDEKLFF
TRBV29-1	.	TRBJ2-3	.	TGCAGCGTTGAAGTTACGGGAGCCCTCACAGATACGCAGTATTTT	CSVEVTGALTDTQYF
TRBV4-2	TRBD1	TRBJ2-7	.	TGTGCCAGCAGCCAAGGACAGGGTGACTACGAGCAGTACTTC	CASSQGQGDYEQYF
TRBV15	.	TRBJ2-1	.	TGTGCCACCAGCGGGGGGGCCACTGAGCAGTTCTTC	CATSGGATEQFF
TRBV19	TRBD1	TRBJ1-5	.	TGTGCCAGTATGACAGGGGTCGGGCCCCAGCATTTT	CASMTGVGPQHF
TRBV12-5	.	TRBJ2-1	.	TGTGCTAGTGGTTTGGTACTTCACAATGAGCAGTTCTTC	CASGLVLHNEQFF
TRBV7-8	.	TRBJ2-7	.	TGTGCCAGCAGCCCTGCCTACGAGCAGTACTTC	CASSPAYEQYF
TRBV28	.	TRBJ1-6	.	TGTGCCAGCAGTTCTATACAGGCGGATAATTCACCCCTCCACTTT	CASSSIQADNSPLHF
TRBV10-2	TRBD2	TRBJ2-1	.	TGCGCCAGCAGTGACCTCGGGACTAGCGGGACCCACTACAATGAGCAGTTCTTC	CASSDLGTSGTHYNEQFF
TRBV6-6	TRBD1	TRBJ1-1	few	TGTGCCAGCAGTACGAACAGGGGGGGGTTATTCGGTGAAGCTTTCTTT	CASSTNRGGLFGEAFF
TRBV11-1	.	TRBJ2-3	.	TGTGCCAGCAACTCCGAGGATACGCAGTATTTT	CASNSEDTQYF
TRBV6-4	.	TRBJ1-1	few	TGTGCCAGCAGTGAGGCAGGGGACCCCAACACTGAAGCCTTCTTT	CASSEAGDPNTEAFF
TRBV27	.	TRBJ1-5	.	TGTGCCAGCAGTTTATCGGCCAATCAGCCCCAGCATTTT	CASSLSANQPQHF
TRBV4-1	TRBD1	TRBJ2-7	.	TGCGCCAGCAGCCCTCTAGGCGGGACAGGGTCCTACGAGCAGTACTTC	CASSPLGGTGSYEQYF
TRBV10-3	.	TRBJ1-5	.	TGTGCCATCAGTGAGGGCAGGGGATGGAATCAGCCCCAGCATTTT	CAISEGRGWNQPQHF
TRBV6-4	.	TRBJ2-3	.	TGTGCCAGCAGTGAGGAGGCGGGTAGCACAGATACGCAGTATTTT	CASSEEAGSTDTQYF
TRBV4-1	TRBD1	TRBJ1-1	few	TGCGCCAGCAGCCAAGGATCAGGGGGCCCTAACACTGAAGCTTTCTTT	CASSQGSGGPNTEAFF
TRBV15	TRBD1	TRBJ1-2	.	TGTGCCACCAGCAGAGACGGGACAGGTCGGAATTCGCCGGGCTACACCTTC	CATSRDGTGRNSPGYTF